This TCR beta chain is drawn from a study of blood T cell repertoires in COVID-19. Background on the study: The United States, Italy and Spain supplied acute and convalescent COVID-19 samples. The cDNA or gDNA used as material had been derived from T cells, B-cell-depleted T cells, or PBMCs.

Profiled with immunoSEQ multiplex PCR; TCRdb holds only in-frame clones, not every one. The sample carries 80,000 to 100,000 clones, 90% to 95% recorded once. Germline V gives CDR1 SGHTA, CDR2 FQGNSA. The CDR3 covers 14 residues. The V end lost 7 bases, the J end lost 1 base, and 12 bases lay between the germline ends. This clone was counted once. Sequences were obtained from peripheral blood. This clonotype was obtained from a human donor with active COVID-19. The donor label of this sample is uncertain. This rearrangement joins TRBV7-2 to TRBJ2-3, with D possibly TRBD2 on 6 matching bases. The chain's CDR3 is CASNRASGTDTQYF. CDR3 bases: TGTGCCAGCAACCGGGCTAGCGGCACAGATACGCAGTATTTT.